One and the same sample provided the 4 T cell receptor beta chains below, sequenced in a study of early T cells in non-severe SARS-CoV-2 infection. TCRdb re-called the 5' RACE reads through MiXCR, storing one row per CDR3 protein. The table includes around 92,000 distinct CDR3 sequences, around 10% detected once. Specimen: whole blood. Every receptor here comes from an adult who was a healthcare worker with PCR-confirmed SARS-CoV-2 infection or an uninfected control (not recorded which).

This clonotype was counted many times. The CDR3 nucleotides read TGCAGTGCTACCCCCGGAGGAGCGGGAGGGGTGAACACCGGGGAGCTGTTTTTT. This gives the protein CSATPGGAGGVNTGELFF. This chain connects TRBV20-1 to TRBJ2-2; 10 bases match TRBD2. Per germline, CDR1 DFQATT and CDR2 SNEGSKA (reference sequence). The CDR3 covers 18 residues. The ends lost 4 bases at V and 1 base at J; junction bases unmatched: 12.

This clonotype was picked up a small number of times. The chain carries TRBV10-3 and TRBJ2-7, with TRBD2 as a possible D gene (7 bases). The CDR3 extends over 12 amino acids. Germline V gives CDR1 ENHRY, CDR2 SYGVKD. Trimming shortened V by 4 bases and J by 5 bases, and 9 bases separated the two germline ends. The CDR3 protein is CAISGEGDEQYF. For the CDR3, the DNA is TGTGCCATCAGTGGGGAGGGGGACGAGCAGTACTTC.

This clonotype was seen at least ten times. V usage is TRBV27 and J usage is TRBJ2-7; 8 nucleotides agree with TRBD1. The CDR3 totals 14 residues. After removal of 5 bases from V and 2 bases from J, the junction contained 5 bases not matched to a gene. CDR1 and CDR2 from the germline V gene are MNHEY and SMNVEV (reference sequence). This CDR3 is CASSHQGAPYEQYF. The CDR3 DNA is TGTGCCAGCAGTCACCAGGGGGCTCCCTACGAGCAGTACTTC.

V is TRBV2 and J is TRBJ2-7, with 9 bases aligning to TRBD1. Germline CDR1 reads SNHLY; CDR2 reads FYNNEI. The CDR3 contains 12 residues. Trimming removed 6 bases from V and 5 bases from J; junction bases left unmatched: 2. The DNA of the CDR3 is TGTGCCAGCAGGGACAGGGGCAACGAGCAGTACTTC. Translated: CASRDRGNEQYF.